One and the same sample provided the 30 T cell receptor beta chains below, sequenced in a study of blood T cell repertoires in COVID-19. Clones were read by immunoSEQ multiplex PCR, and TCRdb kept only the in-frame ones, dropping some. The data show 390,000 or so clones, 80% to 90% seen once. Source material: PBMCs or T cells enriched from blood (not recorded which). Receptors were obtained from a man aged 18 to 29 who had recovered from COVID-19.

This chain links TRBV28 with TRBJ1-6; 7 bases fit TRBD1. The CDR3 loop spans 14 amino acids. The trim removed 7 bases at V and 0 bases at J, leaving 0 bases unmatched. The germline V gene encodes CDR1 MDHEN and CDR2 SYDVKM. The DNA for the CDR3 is TGTGCCAGCACAGGGGGCTCCTATAATTCACCCCTCCACTTT. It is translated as CASTGGSYNSPLHF.

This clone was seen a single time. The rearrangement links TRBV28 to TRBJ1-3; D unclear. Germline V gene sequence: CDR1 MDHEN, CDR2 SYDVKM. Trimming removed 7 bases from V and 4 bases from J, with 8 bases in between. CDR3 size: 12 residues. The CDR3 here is CASKRAGNTIYF. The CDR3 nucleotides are TGTGCCAGCAAGAGGGCCGGAAACACCATATATTTT.

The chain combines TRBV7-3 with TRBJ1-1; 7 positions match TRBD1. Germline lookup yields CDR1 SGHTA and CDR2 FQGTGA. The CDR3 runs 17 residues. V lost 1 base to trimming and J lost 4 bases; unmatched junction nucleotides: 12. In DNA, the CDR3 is TGTGCCAGCAGCTTAAAGGGCGGAACAGGGGAGGCCACTGAAGCTTTCTTT. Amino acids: CASSLKGGTGEATEAFF.

Written as DNA, the CDR3 is TGCGCCAGCAGCCAACTAGCGGGGGGGTTCACCGGGGAGCTGTTTTTT. Its protein is CASSQLAGGFTGELFF. The V and J genes are TRBV4-1 and TRBJ2-2; TRBD2 agrees at 12 bases. With V trimmed by 2 bases and J by 4 bases, 2 bases remained unmatched. The CDR3 is made up of 16 amino acids. CDR1 is MGHRA and CDR2 is YSYEKL in the germline V gene.

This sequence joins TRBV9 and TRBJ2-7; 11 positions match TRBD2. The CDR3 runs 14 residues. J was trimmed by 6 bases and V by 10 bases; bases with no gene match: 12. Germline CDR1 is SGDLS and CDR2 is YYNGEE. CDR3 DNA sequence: TGTGCCGGGAGTGTAGCGGGAGGGCCAAGCGAGCAGTACTTC. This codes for CAGSVAGGPSEQYF.

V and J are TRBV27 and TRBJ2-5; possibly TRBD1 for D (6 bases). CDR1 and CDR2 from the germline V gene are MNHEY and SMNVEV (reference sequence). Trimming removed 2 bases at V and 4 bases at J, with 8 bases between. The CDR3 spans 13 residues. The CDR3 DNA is TGTGCCAGCAGTTTAAGGGGGTCAGAGACCCAGTACTTC. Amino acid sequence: CASSLRGSETQYF.

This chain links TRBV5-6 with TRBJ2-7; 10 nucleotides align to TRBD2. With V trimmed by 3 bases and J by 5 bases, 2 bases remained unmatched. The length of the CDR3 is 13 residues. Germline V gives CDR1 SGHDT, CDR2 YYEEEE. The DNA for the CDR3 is TGTGCCAGCAGCTGGCTAGCGGGAGACGAGCAGTACTTC. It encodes CASSWLAGDEQYF.

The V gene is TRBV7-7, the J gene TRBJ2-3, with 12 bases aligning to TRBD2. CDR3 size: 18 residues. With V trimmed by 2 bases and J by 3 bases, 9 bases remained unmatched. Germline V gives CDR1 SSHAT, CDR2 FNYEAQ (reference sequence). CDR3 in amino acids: CASSLPPGLAGRTDTQYF. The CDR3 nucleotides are TGTGCCAGCAGCTTACCACCAGGACTAGCGGGAAGGACAGATACGCAGTATTTT.

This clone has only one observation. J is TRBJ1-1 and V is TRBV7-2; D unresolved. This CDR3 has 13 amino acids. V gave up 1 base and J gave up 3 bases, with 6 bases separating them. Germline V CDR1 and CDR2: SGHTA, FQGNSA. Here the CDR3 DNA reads TGTGCCAGCAGCTTAGGTACTTACACTGAAGCTTTCTTT. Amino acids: CASSLGTYTEAFF.

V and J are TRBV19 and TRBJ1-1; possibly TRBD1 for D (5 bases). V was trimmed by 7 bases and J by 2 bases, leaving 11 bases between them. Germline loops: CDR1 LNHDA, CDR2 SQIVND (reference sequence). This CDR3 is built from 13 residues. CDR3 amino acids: CASNGGGNTEAFF. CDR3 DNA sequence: TGTGCCAGTAATGGGGGGGGAAACACTGAAGCTTTCTTT. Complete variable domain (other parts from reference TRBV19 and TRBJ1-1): DGGITQSPKYLFRKEGQNVTLSCEQNLNHDAMYWYRQDPGQGLRLIYYSQIVNDFQKGDIAEGYSVSREKKESFPLTVTSAQKNPTAFYLCASNGGGNTEAFFGQGTRLTVV.

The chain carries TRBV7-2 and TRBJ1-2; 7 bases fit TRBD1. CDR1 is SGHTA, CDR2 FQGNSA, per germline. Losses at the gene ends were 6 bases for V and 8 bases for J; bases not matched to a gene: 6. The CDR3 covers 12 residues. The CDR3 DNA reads TGTGCCAGCAGGGAGACAGGGAGAGGCTACACCTTC. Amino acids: CASRETGRGYTF.

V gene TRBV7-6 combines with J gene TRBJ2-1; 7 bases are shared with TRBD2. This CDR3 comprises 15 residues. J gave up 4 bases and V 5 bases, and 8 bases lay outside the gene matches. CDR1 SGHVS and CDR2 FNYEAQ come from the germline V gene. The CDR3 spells CASSLRLASYNEQFF. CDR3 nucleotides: TGTGCCAGCAGCCTTAGACTAGCCAGTTACAATGAGCAGTTCTTC.

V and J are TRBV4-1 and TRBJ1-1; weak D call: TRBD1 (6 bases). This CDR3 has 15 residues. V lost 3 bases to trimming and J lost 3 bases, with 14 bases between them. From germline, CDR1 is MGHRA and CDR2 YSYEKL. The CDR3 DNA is TGCGCCAGCAGCCACAAGGGCCCAGGGGACACTGAAGCTTTCTTT. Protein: CASSHKGPGDTEAFF.

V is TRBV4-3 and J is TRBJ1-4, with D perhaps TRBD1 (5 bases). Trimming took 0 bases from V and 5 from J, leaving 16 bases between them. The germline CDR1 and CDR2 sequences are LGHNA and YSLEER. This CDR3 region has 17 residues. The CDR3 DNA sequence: TGCGCCAGCAGCCAAGATCGAGCCCAGGGCCCCAATGAAAAACTGTTTTTT. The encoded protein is CASSQDRAQGPNEKLFF.

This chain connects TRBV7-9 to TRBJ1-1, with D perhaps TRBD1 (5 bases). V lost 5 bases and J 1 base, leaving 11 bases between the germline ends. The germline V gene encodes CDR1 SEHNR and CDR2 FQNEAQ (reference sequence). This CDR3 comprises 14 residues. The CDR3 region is CASSLQVPNTEAFF. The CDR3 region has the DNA TGTGCCAGCAGCCTACAGGTGCCGAACACTGAAGCTTTCTTT.

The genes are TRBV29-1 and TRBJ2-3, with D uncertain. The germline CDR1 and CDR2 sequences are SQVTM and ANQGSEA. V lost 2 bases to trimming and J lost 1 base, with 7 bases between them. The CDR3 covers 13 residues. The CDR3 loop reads CSVESSGTDTQYF. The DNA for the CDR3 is TGCAGCGTTGAATCGTCAGGCACAGATACGCAGTATTTT.

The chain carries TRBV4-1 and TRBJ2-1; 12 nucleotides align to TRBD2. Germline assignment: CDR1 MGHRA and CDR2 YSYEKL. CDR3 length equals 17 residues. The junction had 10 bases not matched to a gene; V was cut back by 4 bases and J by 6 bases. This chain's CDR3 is CASSPGLAGKSGNEQFF. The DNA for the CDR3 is TGCGCCAGCAGCCCCGGACTAGCGGGGAAGTCGGGCAATGAGCAGTTCTTC.

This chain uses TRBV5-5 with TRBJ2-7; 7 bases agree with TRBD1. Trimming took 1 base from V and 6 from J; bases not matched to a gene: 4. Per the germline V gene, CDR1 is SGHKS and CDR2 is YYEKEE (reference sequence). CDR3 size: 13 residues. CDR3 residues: CASSLIGGGEQYF. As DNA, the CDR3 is TGTGCCAGCAGCTTGATAGGGGGCGGCGAGCAGTACTTC.

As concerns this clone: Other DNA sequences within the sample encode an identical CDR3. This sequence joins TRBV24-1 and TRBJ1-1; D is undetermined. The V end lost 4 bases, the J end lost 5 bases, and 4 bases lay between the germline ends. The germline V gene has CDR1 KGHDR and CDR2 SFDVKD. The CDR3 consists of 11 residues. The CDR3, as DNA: TGTGCCACCAGTGACGGGACTGAAGCTTTCTTT. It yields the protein CATSDGTEAFF.

The CDR3 region has the DNA TGTGCCAGCAGTGAATGGACCGCGGGCACTGAAGCTTTCTTT. Its translation is CASSEWTAGTEAFF. V usage is TRBV2 and J usage is TRBJ1-1; D remains unclear. Germline CDR1 is SNHLY and CDR2 is FYNNEI. This CDR3 has 14 amino acids. The V end lost 2 bases, the J end lost 4 bases, and 11 bases lay between the germline ends.

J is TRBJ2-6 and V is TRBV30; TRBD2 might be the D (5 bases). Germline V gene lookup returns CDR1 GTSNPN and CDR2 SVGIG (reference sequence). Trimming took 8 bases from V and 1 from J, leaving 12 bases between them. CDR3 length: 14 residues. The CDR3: CASVRGSGANVLTF. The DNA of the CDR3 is TGTGCCAGCGTTCGAGGGTCTGGGGCCAACGTCCTGACTTTC.

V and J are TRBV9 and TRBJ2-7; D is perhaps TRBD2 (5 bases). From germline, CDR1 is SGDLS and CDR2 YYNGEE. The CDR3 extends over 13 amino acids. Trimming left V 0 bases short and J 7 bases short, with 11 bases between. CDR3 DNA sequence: TGTGCCAGCAGCGTAGGTCATACGGGAGAGCAGTACTTC. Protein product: CASSVGHTGEQYF.

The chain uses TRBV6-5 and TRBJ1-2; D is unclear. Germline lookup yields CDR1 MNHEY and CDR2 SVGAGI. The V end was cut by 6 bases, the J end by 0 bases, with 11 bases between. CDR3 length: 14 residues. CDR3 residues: CASRPGGSNYGYTF. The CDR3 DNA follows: TGTGCCAGCAGGCCGGGAGGATCTAACTATGGCTACACCTTC.

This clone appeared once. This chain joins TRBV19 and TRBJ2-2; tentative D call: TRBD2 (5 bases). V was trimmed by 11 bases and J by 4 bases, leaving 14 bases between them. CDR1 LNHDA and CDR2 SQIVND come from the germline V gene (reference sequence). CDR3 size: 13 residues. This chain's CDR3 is CASGTRGTGELFF. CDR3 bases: TGTGCCTCAGGAACACGGGGCACCGGGGAGCTGTTTTTT.

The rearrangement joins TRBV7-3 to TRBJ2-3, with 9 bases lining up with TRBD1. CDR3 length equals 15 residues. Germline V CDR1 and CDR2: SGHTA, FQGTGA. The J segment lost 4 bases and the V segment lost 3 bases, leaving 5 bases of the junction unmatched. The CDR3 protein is CASSFGTGFADTQYF. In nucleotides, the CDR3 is TGTGCCAGCAGCTTCGGGACAGGGTTTGCAGATACGCAGTATTTT.

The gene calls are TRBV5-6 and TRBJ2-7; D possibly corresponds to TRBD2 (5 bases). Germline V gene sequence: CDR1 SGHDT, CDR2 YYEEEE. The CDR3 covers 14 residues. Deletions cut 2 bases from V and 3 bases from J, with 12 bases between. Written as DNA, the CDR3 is TGTGCCAGCAGCTTCAGAGGGTATCTCTACGAGCAGTACTTC. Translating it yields CASSFRGYLYEQYF.

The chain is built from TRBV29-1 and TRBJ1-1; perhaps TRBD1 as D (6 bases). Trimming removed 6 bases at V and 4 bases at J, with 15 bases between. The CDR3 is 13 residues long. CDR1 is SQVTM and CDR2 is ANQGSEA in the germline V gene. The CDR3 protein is CSVDTGKGTEAFF. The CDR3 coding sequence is TGCAGCGTGGACACAGGGAAGGGCACTGAAGCTTTCTTT.

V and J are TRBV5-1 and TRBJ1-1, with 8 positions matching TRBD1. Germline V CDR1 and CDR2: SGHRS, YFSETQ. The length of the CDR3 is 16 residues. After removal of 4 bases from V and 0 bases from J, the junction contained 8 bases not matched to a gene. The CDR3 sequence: CASSPRDRPLNTEAFF. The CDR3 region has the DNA TGCGCCAGCAGCCCCCGGGACAGGCCTTTGAACACTGAAGCTTTCTTT.

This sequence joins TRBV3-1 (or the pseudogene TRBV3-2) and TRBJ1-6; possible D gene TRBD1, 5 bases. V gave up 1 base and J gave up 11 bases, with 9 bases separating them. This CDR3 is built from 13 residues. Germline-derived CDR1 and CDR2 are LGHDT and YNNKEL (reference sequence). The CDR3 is CASSQGKGTPLHF. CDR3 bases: TGTGCCAGCAGCCAAGGAAAGGGGACACCCCTCCACTTT.

CDR3: CAIRDRVNQPQHF. CDR3 in DNA: TGTGCCATCAGGGACAGGGTGAATCAGCCCCAGCATTTT. The chain couples TRBV10-3 to TRBJ1-5; TRBD1 matches at 8 bases. Germline CDR1 and CDR2: ENHRY and SYGVKD. The V and J ends lost 6 bases and 4 bases, in that order; junction bases with no gene match: 2. This CDR3 comprises 13 residues.